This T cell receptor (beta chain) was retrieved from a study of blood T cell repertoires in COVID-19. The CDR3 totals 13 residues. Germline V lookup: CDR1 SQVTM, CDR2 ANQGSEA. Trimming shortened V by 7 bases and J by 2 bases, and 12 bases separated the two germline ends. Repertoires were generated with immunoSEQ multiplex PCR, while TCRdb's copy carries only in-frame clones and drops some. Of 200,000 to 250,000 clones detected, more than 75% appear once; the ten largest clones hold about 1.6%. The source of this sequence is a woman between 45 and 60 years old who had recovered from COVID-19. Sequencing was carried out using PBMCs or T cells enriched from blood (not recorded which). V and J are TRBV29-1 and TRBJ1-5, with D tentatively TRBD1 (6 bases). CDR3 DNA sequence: TGCAGCGCCAGGGGTGACGGCAATCAGCCCCAGCATTTT. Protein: CSARGDGNQPQHF.